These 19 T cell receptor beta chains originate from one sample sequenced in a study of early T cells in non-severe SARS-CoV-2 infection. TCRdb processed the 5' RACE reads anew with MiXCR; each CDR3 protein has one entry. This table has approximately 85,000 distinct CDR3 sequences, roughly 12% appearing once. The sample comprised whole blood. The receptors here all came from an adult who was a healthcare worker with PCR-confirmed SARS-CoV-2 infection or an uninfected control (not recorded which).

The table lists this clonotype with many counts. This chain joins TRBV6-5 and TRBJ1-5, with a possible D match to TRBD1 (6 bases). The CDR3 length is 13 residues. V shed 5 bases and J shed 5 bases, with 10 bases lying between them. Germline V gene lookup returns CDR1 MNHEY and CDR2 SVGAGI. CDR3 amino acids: CASSGTPYQPQHF. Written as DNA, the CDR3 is TGTGCCAGCAGTGGGACACCGTATCAGCCCCAGCATTTT.

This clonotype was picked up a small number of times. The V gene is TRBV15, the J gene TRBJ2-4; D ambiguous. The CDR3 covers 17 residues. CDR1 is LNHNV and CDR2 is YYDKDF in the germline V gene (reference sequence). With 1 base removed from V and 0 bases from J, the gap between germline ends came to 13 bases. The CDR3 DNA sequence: TGTGCCACCAGCAGAGTGGGAAGAATGCTAGCCAAAAACATTCAGTACTTC. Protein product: CATSRVGRMLAKNIQYF.

The CDR3 reads CSVEGALDTGELFF. The CDR3 region has the DNA TGCAGCGTTGAGGGGGCGCTGGACACCGGGGAGCTGTTTTTT. The chain links TRBV29-1 to TRBJ2-2, with D perhaps TRBD1 (6 bases). Germline V gene sequence: CDR1 SQVTM, CDR2 ANQGSEA. Trimming left V 3 bases short and J 3 bases short, with 11 bases between. The CDR3 contains 14 residues.

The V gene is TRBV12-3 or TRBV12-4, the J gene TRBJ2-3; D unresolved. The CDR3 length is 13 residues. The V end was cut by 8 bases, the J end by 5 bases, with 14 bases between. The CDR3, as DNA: TGTGCCAGCGCCCGCCGAGCAAGAGATACGCAGTATTTT. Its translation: CASARRARDTQYF.

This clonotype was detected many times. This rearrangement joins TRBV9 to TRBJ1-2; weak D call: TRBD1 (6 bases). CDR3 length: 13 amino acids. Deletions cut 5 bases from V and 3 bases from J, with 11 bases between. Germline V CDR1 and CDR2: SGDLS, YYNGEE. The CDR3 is CASSGGHHYGYTF. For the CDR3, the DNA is TGTGCCAGCAGTGGGGGACATCACTATGGCTACACCTTC.

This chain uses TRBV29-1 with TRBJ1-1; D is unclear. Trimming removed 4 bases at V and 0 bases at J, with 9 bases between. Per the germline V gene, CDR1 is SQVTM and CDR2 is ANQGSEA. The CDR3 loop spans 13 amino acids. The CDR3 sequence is CSVVGRVNTEAFF. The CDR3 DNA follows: TGCAGCGTTGTTGGCAGAGTGAACACTGAAGCTTTCTTT.

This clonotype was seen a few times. In DNA, the CDR3 is TGCAGCGTTGAGGGGCCGGGACGGGAAGAGACCCAGTACTTC. It codes for CSVEGPGREETQYF. The chain uses TRBV29-1 and TRBJ2-5; D possibly matches TRBD1 or TRBD2 (5 bases each). This CDR3 is built from 14 residues. Trimming removed 3 bases from V and 3 bases from J, with 14 bases in between. The germline V gene encodes CDR1 SQVTM and CDR2 ANQGSEA.

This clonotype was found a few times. This chain's CDR3 is CASSSWGSTDTQYF. As DNA, the CDR3 is TGTGCCAGCAGCTCGTGGGGGAGCACAGATACGCAGTATTTT. This chain joins TRBV11-2 and TRBJ2-3; D tentatively reads TRBD1 or TRBD2 (5 bases each). Trimming stripped 4 bases from V and 0 bases from J, with 8 bases between. Germline values: CDR1 SGHAT, CDR2 FQNNGV. The CDR3 covers 14 residues.

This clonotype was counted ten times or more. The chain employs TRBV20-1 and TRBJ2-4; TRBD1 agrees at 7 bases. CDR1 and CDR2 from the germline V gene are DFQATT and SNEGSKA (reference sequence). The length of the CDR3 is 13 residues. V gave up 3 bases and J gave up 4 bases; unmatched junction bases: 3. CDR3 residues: CSARPGGKNIQYF. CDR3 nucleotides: TGCAGTGCTAGGCCAGGGGGTAAAAACATTCAGTACTTC.

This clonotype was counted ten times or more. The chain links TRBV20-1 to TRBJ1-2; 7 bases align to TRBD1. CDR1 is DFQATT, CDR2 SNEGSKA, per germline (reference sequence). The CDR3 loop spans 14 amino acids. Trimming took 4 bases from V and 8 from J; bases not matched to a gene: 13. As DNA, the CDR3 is TGCAGTGCTAAATCAGGGGGGCCTGGGAGAGGCTACACCTTC. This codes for CSAKSGGPGRGYTF.

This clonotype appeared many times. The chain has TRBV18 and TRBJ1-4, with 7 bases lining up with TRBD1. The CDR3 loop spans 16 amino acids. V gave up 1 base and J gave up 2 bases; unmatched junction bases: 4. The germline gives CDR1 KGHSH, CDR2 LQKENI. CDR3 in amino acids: CASSPRRGPTNEKLFF. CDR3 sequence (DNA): TGTGCCAGCTCACCACGGAGGGGGCCGACTAATGAAAAACTGTTTTTT.

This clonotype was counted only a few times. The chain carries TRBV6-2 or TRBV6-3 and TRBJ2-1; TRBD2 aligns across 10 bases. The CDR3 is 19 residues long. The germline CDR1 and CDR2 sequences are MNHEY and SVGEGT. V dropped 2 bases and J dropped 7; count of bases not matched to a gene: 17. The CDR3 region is CASSYPLVSGRATKNEQFF. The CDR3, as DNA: TGTGCCAGCAGTTACCCCCTGGTGAGCGGGAGGGCCACGAAGAATGAGCAGTTCTTC.

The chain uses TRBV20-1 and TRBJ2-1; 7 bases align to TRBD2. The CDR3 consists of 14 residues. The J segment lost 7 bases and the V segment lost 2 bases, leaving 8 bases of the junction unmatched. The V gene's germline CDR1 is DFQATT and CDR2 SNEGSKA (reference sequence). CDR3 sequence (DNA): TGCAGTGCTAGAAACAGCGGGAAAAGGAATGAGCAGTTCTTC. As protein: CSARNSGKRNEQFF.

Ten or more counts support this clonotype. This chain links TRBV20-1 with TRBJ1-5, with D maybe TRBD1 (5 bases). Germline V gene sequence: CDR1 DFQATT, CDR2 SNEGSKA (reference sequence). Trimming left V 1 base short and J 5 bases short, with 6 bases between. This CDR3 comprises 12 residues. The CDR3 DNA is TGCAGTGCTAGAGGGGGGGATCAGCCCCAGCATTTT. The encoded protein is CSARGGDQPQHF.

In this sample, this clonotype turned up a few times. CDR3 nucleotide sequence: TGTGCCAGCAGGTTTGGACTAGCGGCTTACAATGAGCAGTTCTTC. Translating it yields CASRFGLAAYNEQFF. The chain links TRBV6-6 to TRBJ2-1; 10 nucleotides align to TRBD2. The trim removed 6 bases at V and 4 bases at J, leaving 6 bases unmatched. The germline V gene encodes CDR1 MNHNY and CDR2 SVGAGI (reference sequence). CDR3 size: 15 residues.

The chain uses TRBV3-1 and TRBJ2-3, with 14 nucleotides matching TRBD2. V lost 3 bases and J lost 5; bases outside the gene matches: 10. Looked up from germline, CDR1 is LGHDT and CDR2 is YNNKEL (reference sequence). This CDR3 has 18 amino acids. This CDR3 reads CASSQLTGTSGRKDTQYF. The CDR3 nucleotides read TGTGCCAGCAGCCAGCTTACCGGGACTAGCGGGAGAAAAGATACGCAGTATTTT.

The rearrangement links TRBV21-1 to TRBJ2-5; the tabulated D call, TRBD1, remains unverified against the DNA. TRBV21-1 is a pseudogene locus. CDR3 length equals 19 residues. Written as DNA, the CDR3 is TGTGCCAGCAGCAATGTGGATTCCGAGACTCGCCCAAGGTTAGAGACCCAGTACTTC. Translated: CASSNVDSETRPRLETQYF.

The chain's CDR3 is CASSYGDRGLGYTF. Here the CDR3 DNA reads TGTGCCAGCAGTTACGGGGACAGGGGGCTTGGCTACACCTTC. The chain has TRBV6-6 and TRBJ1-2; the match to TRBD1 covers 12 bases. The junction had 2 bases not matched to a gene; V was cut back by 2 bases and J by 7 bases. Germline V gene data show CDR1 as MNHNY and CDR2 as SVGAGI (reference sequence). There are 14 residues in the CDR3.

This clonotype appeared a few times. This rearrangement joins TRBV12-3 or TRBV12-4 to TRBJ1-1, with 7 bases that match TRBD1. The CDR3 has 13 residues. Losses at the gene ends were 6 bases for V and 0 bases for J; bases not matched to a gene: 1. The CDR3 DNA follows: TGTGCCAGCAGAGGACAGGTGAACACTGAAGCTTTCTTT. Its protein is CASRGQVNTEAFF.